This record concerns one T cell receptor (beta chain) sequence. This clonotype was seen many times. There is no known antigen for this receptor. No qualities accompany the bases; no much larger clone lies one base away. Ends trimmed: V by 5 bases, J by 1 base; bases unmatched to a gene: 2. Its CDR3 holds 14 amino acids, cysteine through phenylalanine. The only DNA kept is the CDR3, 42 bases in frame from the first base. CDR1 and CDR2 are read off the germline V gene as MNHEY and SVGAGI. This sample was included in a study of CD8+CD57+ T cells in acquired aplastic anemia (dated by TCRdb to 2017 to 2018). About the investigation overall: Extracted DNA from sorted CD4+ and CD8+ cells averaged approximately 3 ug, ranging from roughly 0.17 to 27.4 ug. Mean read counts for healthy donor samples were about 10 million for CD4+ cells and 11.0 million for CD8+ cells. Findings and caveats that apply to the study as a whole: Between patients and healthy controls, no significant difference in CD8+ Simpson's diversity was found (P=0.060). About 30 CD8+ CDR3 sequences were found to be shared between patients and controls, but these sequences appeared to be highly expressed in patients and within the immunodominant clones of the patients.

The study deep-sequenced TCR repertoires of sorted CD4+ and CD8+ blood T cells from severe aplastic anemia patients and healthy subjects. Ficoll-Paque density gradient centrifugation was used to isolate peripheral blood mononuclear cells. CD4+ and CD8+ T cells were sorted by FACS or magnetic beads before DNA extraction. TCR beta VDJ combination and CDR3 sequence profiling used genomic DNA as the template. An Illumina HiSeq 2000 was the platform used for TCR repertoire sequencing. The study's processing was this. TRBV/TRBJ rearrangement plots, CDR3 size and DJ length profiles, and Simpson's diversity index were used to evaluate the repertoires. The most abundant DNA sequence in the deep sequencing data was taken as the immunodominant clone. CDR3 amino acid sequences were checked for sharing across subjects and were also compared against the VDJdb database and published repertoires. TCRdb reanalyzed the raw reads on its own, using fastp at Q25 for trimming and MiXCR for clone calling, and kept in-frame beta chains. Entries are consolidated by CDR3 protein sequence, retaining the most common genes and DNA. The V and J calls here are based on TCRdb, not the publication. Present in this sample are 400,000 to 500,000 distinct CDR3 sequences, 55% to 70% of which were seen just once. Of the sample, more than 3.5% is held by the ten largest clones.

This TCR came from a human donor in good health, serving as a control. The rearrangement combines TRBV6-5 with TRBJ2-7; TRBD1 agrees with 10 junctional bases. What was sequenced was sorted CD4+, CD8+, or CD8+CD57+ T cells (not recorded which) from PBMCs. The CDR3 amino acid sequence is: CASSRTGGSYEQYF. The bases are TGTGCCAGCAGTAGGACAGGGGGTTCCTACGAGCAGTACTTC.